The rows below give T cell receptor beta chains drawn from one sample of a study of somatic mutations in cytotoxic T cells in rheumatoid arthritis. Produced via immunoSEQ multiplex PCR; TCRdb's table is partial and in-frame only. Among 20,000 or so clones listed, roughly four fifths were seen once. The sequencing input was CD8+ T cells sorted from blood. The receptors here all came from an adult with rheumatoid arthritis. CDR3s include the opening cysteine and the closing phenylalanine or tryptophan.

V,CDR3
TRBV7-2,CASSLSQEEQFF
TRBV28,CASSPDVWGLFF
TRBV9,CASSAGGTAGNTIYF
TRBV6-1,CASSDYRASTDTQYF
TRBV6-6,CASRTGENIQYF
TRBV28,CATFGRDNQPQHF
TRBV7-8,CASSPTVGANYGYTF
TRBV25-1,CASTTLRGHQFF
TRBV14,CASSHGGGEQFF
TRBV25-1,CASSEFGKNTEAFF
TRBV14,CASSAGTSGRGETQYF
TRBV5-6,CASSPQALPGELFF
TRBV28,CASSSTDSYGYTF
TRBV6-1,CASRRGADYEQYF
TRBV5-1,CASSLGSGTGEFYGYTF
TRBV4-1,CASSPVGDRTYEQYF
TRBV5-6,CASSLAGFIRDQETQYF
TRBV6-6,CASSPDETQYF
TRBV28,CASSFTTESYEQYF
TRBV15,CATSRVRESSYNEQFF
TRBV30,CAWSVLGRAGEQYF
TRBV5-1,CASSLFGDRATDTQYF
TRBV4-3,CASSQVPSKLREQYF
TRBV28,CASSYWDSLTDTQYF
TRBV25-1,CASRRRSSYNEQFF
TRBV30,CAWRLGVLETQYF
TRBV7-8,CASSLDLGWGQPQHF
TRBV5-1,CASSLAVGGRGDTQYF
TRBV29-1,CSVEDPDRVSYNEQFF
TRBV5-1,CASSWTTSVQNIQYF
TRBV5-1,CASSAGLAGEADTQYF
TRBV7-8,CASSPPVNTDTQYF
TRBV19,CASSILQGNEQYF
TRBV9,CASSGIQDTQYF
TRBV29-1,CSVPGQGTYGYTF
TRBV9,CASSVEGQPHEQYF
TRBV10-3,CAISESGIPNYGYTF
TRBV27,CASSTDGEAFF
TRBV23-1,CASSQPRTGTGELFF
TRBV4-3,CASSPSRGGSQETQYF
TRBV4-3,CASSQSTLVADTQYF
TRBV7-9,CASSQREWANVLTF